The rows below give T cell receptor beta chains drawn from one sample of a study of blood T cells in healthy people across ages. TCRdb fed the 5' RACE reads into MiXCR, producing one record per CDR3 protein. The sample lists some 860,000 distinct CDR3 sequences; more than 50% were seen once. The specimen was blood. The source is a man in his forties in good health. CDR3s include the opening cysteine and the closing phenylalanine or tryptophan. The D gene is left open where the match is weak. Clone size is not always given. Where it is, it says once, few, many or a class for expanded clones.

cdr3_nt: TGCGCCAGCAGCTCCGGGGGAGGAGGAGAGACCCAGTACTTC
cdr3_aa: CASSSGGGGETQYF
d_call: NA
clone_size: NA
j_call: TRBJ2-5
v_call: TRBV5-1

cdr3_nt: TGTGCCAGCAGCCAAGGGGGGCAGCCGGCGCCCCAGCATTTT
cdr3_aa: CASSQGGQPAPQHF
d_call: NA
clone_size: NA
j_call: TRBJ1-5
v_call: TRBV3-1

cdr3_nt: TGTGCCAGCAGTTACGTCGGGACCTACGAGCAGTACTTC
cdr3_aa: CASSYVGTYEQYF
d_call: NA
clone_size: NA
j_call: TRBJ2-7
v_call: TRBV6-2/TRBV6-3

cdr3_nt: TGTGCCAGCAGCTGGAAGGGACAGGAGAACACCGGGGAGCTGTTTTTT
cdr3_aa: CASSWKGQENTGELFF
d_call: TRBD1
clone_size: NA
j_call: TRBJ2-2
v_call: TRBV7-2

cdr3_nt: TGTGCCAGCAGGGTACGGCACCCCGATTTGGAGAATGGCGAGCAGTACTTC
cdr3_aa: CASRVRHPDLENGEQYF
d_call: NA
clone_size: NA
j_call: TRBJ2-7
v_call: TRBV6-1

cdr3_nt: TGTGCCAGCAACCTAGCGGGAACGAACTCTCGCATTCAGTACTTC
cdr3_aa: CASNLAGTNSRIQYF
d_call: TRBD2
clone_size: few
j_call: TRBJ2-4
v_call: TRBV7-2

cdr3_nt: TGTGCCACCAGTGGCGGACAGGGTGACACAGATACGCAGTATTTT
cdr3_aa: CATSGGQGDTDTQYF
d_call: TRBD1
clone_size: NA
j_call: TRBJ2-3
v_call: TRBV24-1

cdr3_nt: TGTGCCAGCAGTTACTCAGACTACGCAGGTTCACCCCTCCACTTT
cdr3_aa: CASSYSDYAGSPLHF
d_call: NA
clone_size: few
j_call: TRBJ1-6
v_call: TRBV6-2/TRBV6-3

cdr3_nt: TGCAGCGTTACTACGCAACCCGGGGGGGTTATTTACAATGAGCAGTTCTTC
cdr3_aa: CSVTTQPGGVIYNEQFF
d_call: TRBD2
clone_size: NA
j_call: TRBJ2-1
v_call: TRBV29-1

cdr3_nt: TGCAGTGCTAGAGATCAGCAGGCAAGGAGTTACAATGAGCAGTTCTTC
cdr3_aa: CSARDQQARSYNEQFF
d_call: NA
clone_size: NA
j_call: TRBJ2-1
v_call: TRBV20-1

cdr3_nt: TGTGCCAGCAGTTTAGGGACAGGGAGCACCGGGGAGCTGTTTTTT
cdr3_aa: CASSLGTGSTGELFF
d_call: TRBD1
clone_size: few
j_call: TRBJ2-2
v_call: TRBV12-3/TRBV12-4

cdr3_nt: TGTGCCAGCAGCCTAACGGGTGGGGGGAGCTCCTACAATGAGCAGTTCTTC
cdr3_aa: CASSLTGGGSSYNEQFF
d_call: NA
clone_size: NA
j_call: TRBJ2-1
v_call: TRBV6-2/TRBV6-3

cdr3_nt: TGTGCCAGCAGCCTCCCCATCAATTCCCTCTATGGCTACACCTTC
cdr3_aa: CASSLPINSLYGYTF
d_call: NA
clone_size: few
j_call: TRBJ1-2
v_call: TRBV28

cdr3_nt: TGTGCCAGCAGCTTAGCCCCGGGAAGCAATGGCTACACCTTC
cdr3_aa: CASSLAPGSNGYTF
d_call: NA
clone_size: few
j_call: TRBJ1-2
v_call: TRBV7-9

cdr3_nt: TGCAGTGCTCCGAGAGGCGGGACAGTCCAAGAGACCCAGTACTTC
cdr3_aa: CSAPRGGTVQETQYF
d_call: NA
clone_size: NA
j_call: TRBJ2-5
v_call: TRBV20-1

cdr3_nt: TGCGCCAGCAGCCAAGTGTCCGGGACTAGTGGGGACGAGCAGTACTTC
cdr3_aa: CASSQVSGTSGDEQYF
d_call: TRBD2
clone_size: many
j_call: TRBJ2-7
v_call: TRBV4-1

cdr3_nt: TGTGCCAGCAGCCTGCGGACAGGGTTCCACGAGCAGTACTTC
cdr3_aa: CASSLRTGFHEQYF
d_call: TRBD1
clone_size: few
j_call: TRBJ2-7
v_call: TRBV7-8

cdr3_nt: TGTGCCAGCAGTTATGTATCAGGGGGGATCTACGAGCAGTACTTC
cdr3_aa: CASSYVSGGIYEQYF
d_call: NA
clone_size: NA
j_call: TRBJ2-7
v_call: TRBV6-5

cdr3_nt: TGTGCCAGCAGCACTAACAGGGGGACGGGTAATTCACCCCTCCACTTT
cdr3_aa: CASSTNRGTGNSPLHF
d_call: TRBD1
clone_size: NA
j_call: TRBJ1-6
v_call: TRBV7-2

cdr3_nt: TGTGCCAGCAGTTTAAGGGCGGGAAATCAGCCCCAGCATTTT
cdr3_aa: CASSLRAGNQPQHF
d_call: NA
clone_size: once
j_call: TRBJ1-5
v_call: TRBV12-3/TRBV12-4

cdr3_nt: TGCGCCAGCAGCCATCCACCTGCAGCGACCTACGAGCAGTACTTC
cdr3_aa: CASSHPPAATYEQYF
d_call: NA
clone_size: NA
j_call: TRBJ2-7
v_call: TRBV4-1

cdr3_nt: TGTGCCTGGAGTAACCCTAGCGGGGTAACCTACGAGCAGTACTTC
cdr3_aa: CAWSNPSGVTYEQYF
d_call: TRBD2
clone_size: few
j_call: TRBJ2-7
v_call: TRBV30

cdr3_nt: TGTGCCAGCAGCGTAGCGGCAGGAATGAACACTGAAGCTTTCTTT
cdr3_aa: CASSVAAGMNTEAFF
d_call: NA
clone_size: NA
j_call: TRBJ1-1
v_call: TRBV9

cdr3_nt: TGTGCCAGCAGCTTAGATAAGTCCGGGACAGGGTGGGGCGAGCAGTACTTC
cdr3_aa: CASSLDKSGTGWGEQYF
d_call: TRBD1
clone_size: NA
j_call: TRBJ2-7
v_call: TRBV7-2

cdr3_nt: TGTGCCAGCAGCTTACTGCGGGAGGCGTCCTACGAGCAGTACTTC
cdr3_aa: CASSLLREASYEQYF
d_call: TRBD2
clone_size: few
j_call: TRBJ2-7
v_call: TRBV7-2

cdr3_nt: TGTGCCAGCAGCCCGGGGGACAGGCAGACTGGGTACTTC
cdr3_aa: CASSPGDRQTGYF
d_call: TRBD1
clone_size: NA
j_call: TRBJ2-7
v_call: TRBV7-9

cdr3_nt: TGCGCCAGCAGCCAGAATCCGGGACTAGGGCCCGCGGGATCTAGCACAGATACGCAGTATTTT
cdr3_aa: CASSQNPGLGPAGSSTDTQYF
d_call: TRBD2
clone_size: NA
j_call: TRBJ2-3
v_call: TRBV5-1

cdr3_nt: TGCAGTGCCACTCACTTGAGGACCCAGGCGGGTGAGCAGTTCTTC
cdr3_aa: CSATHLRTQAGEQFF
d_call: NA
clone_size: NA
j_call: TRBJ2-1
v_call: TRBV20-1

cdr3_nt: TGTGCCAGCAGTTTCCTCGTAGCCAAAAACATTCAGTACTTC
cdr3_aa: CASSFLVAKNIQYF
d_call: NA
clone_size: NA
j_call: TRBJ2-4
v_call: TRBV12-3/TRBV12-4

cdr3_nt: TGTGCCAGCAGTACAATACAGGGGGTCGAAGGCTACACCTTC
cdr3_aa: CASSTIQGVEGYTF
d_call: TRBD1
clone_size: NA
j_call: TRBJ1-2
v_call: TRBV28

cdr3_nt: TGTGCCAGCAGGAACGGGAGGGCCAACGAGCAGTACTTC
cdr3_aa: CASRNGRANEQYF
d_call: TRBD2
clone_size: few
j_call: TRBJ2-7
v_call: TRBV13

cdr3_nt: TGTGCCAGCAGCCAAGATTTGGTAAACTACGAGCAGTACTTC
cdr3_aa: CASSQDLVNYEQYF
d_call: NA
clone_size: NA
j_call: TRBJ2-7
v_call: TRBV3-1

cdr3_nt: TGTGCCAGCAGCAACAGGGGGACCGGGGAGCTGTTTTTT
cdr3_aa: CASSNRGTGELFF
d_call: TRBD1
clone_size: NA
j_call: TRBJ2-2
v_call: TRBV7-7

cdr3_nt: TGTGCCAGCACGTTGCCCCAGTACAATGAGCAGTTCTTC
cdr3_aa: CASTLPQYNEQFF
d_call: NA
clone_size: NA
j_call: TRBJ2-1
v_call: TRBV12-3/TRBV12-4

cdr3_nt: TGCGCCAGCAGCTTGCAAGTGGACAGCACAGATACGCAGTATTTT
cdr3_aa: CASSLQVDSTDTQYF
d_call: NA
clone_size: NA
j_call: TRBJ2-3
v_call: TRBV5-1

cdr3_nt: TGTGCCAGCAGCCAAGTAGGAGTTGCGGGGGAACCTGGGGCCAACGTCCTGATTTTC
cdr3_aa: CASSQVGVAGEPGANVLIF
d_call: TRBD2
clone_size: NA
j_call: TRBJ2-6
v_call: TRBV4-2

cdr3_nt: TGCAGTGCCCCGGGACCAAGGTTCTACAATGAGCAGTTCTTC
cdr3_aa: CSAPGPRFYNEQFF
d_call: NA
clone_size: NA
j_call: TRBJ2-1
v_call: TRBV20-1

cdr3_nt: TGTGCCAGCAGCGAGCTACAGGGCTACACTGAAGCTTTCTTT
cdr3_aa: CASSELQGYTEAFF
d_call: NA
clone_size: once
j_call: TRBJ1-1
v_call: TRBV5-5

cdr3_nt: TGTGCCAGCAGTTCCCGACCCCAACGGGGCCACAATGAGCAGTTCTTC
cdr3_aa: CASSSRPQRGHNEQFF
d_call: NA
clone_size: NA
j_call: TRBJ2-1
v_call: TRBV6-2/TRBV6-3

cdr3_nt: TGTGCCAGCCGGCTGCGGGAGGTCAGGTTGGATACGCAGTATTTT
cdr3_aa: CASRLREVRLDTQYF
d_call: NA
clone_size: NA
j_call: TRBJ2-3
v_call: TRBV21-1

cdr3_nt: TGTGCCACCAGTGGCGCAGGGGGGTGGGTCTACACCTTC
cdr3_aa: CATSGAGGWVYTF
d_call: TRBD1
clone_size: NA
j_call: TRBJ1-2
v_call: TRBV24-1

cdr3_nt: TGCAGTGCGCCCGTCGGGGGGAACACCGAAGCTTTCTTT
cdr3_aa: CSAPVGGNTEAFF
d_call: NA
clone_size: NA
j_call: TRBJ1-1
v_call: TRBV20-1

cdr3_nt: TGTGCCAGCAGCCAAGTACCGGGACAGTACTACGAGCAGTACTTC
cdr3_aa: CASSQVPGQYYEQYF
d_call: TRBD1
clone_size: many
j_call: TRBJ2-7
v_call: TRBV4-2

cdr3_nt: TGCAGTGCTGTGAGAGGGGGGAGCACAGATACGCAGTATTTT
cdr3_aa: CSAVRGGSTDTQYF
d_call: NA
clone_size: NA
j_call: TRBJ2-3
v_call: TRBV20-1

cdr3_nt: TGTGCCCGCAGCCCCGGGGGGATGATCGTGGATACGCAGTATTTT
cdr3_aa: CARSPGGMIVDTQYF
d_call: TRBD2
clone_size: NA
j_call: TRBJ2-3
v_call: TRBV5-5

cdr3_nt: TGCGCCAGCAGCCCCGGGACAGGGGCGCAAGAGACCCAGTACTTC
cdr3_aa: CASSPGTGAQETQYF
d_call: TRBD1
clone_size: few
j_call: TRBJ2-5
v_call: TRBV5-1

cdr3_nt: TGTGCCAGCAGCCAGGGACACAACTCCTACGAGCAGTACTTC
cdr3_aa: CASSQGHNSYEQYF
d_call: NA
clone_size: NA
j_call: TRBJ2-7
v_call: TRBV5-6

cdr3_nt: TGTGCCAGCAGAATGGGACTTCGCGACCAGTACAATGAGCAGTTCTTC
cdr3_aa: CASRMGLRDQYNEQFF
d_call: NA
clone_size: NA
j_call: TRBJ2-1
v_call: TRBV12-3/TRBV12-4

cdr3_nt: TGTGCCAGCGCACCAGGGAGCCAAGAGACCCAGTACTTC
cdr3_aa: CASAPGSQETQYF
d_call: NA
clone_size: NA
j_call: TRBJ2-5
v_call: TRBV18

cdr3_nt: TGTGCCAGCAGCTTATGGACAGGGGGCAGAGATACGCAGTATTTT
cdr3_aa: CASSLWTGGRDTQYF
d_call: TRBD1
clone_size: NA
j_call: TRBJ2-3
v_call: TRBV7-2

cdr3_nt: TGTGCCAGCAGTCCCCAACTAGCGGGGAAGTACTTC
cdr3_aa: CASSPQLAGKYF
d_call: TRBD2
clone_size: few
j_call: TRBJ2-5
v_call: TRBV28

cdr3_nt: TGTGCCAGCACTTTTGGGGGGCAGGGGAACACTGAAGCTTTCTTT
cdr3_aa: CASTFGGQGNTEAFF
d_call: NA
clone_size: NA
j_call: TRBJ1-1
v_call: TRBV27

cdr3_nt: TGTGCCAGCAGCCCGACGAGACAGGGGAACAATGAGCAGTTCTTC
cdr3_aa: CASSPTRQGNNEQFF
d_call: TRBD1
clone_size: NA
j_call: TRBJ2-1
v_call: TRBV11-2

cdr3_nt: TGCAGTGCGGAAGGGGTCAGAGAGACCCAGTACTTC
cdr3_aa: CSAEGVRETQYF
d_call: NA
clone_size: NA
j_call: TRBJ2-5
v_call: TRBV20-1

cdr3_nt: TGTGCCAGCAGTTTAAGTGCGGGAGACCAAGAGACCCAGTACTTC
cdr3_aa: CASSLSAGDQETQYF
d_call: TRBD2
clone_size: NA
j_call: TRBJ2-5
v_call: TRBV28